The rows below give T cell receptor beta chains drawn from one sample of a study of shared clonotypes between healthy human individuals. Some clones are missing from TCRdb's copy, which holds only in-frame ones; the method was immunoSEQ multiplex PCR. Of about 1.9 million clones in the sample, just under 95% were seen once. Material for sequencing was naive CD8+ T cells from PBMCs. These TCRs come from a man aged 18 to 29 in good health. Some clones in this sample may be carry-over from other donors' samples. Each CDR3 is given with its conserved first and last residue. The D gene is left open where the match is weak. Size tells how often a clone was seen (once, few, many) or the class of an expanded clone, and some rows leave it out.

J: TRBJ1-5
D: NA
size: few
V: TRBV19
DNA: TGTGCCAGTGTTGAGGGTTTCGGTCAGCCCCAGCATTTT
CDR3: CASVEGFGQPQHF

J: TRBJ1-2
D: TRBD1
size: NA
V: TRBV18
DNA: TGTGCCAGCTCACCCTACCGGGACAGAACTAACTATGGCTACACCTTC
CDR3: CASSPYRDRTNYGYTF

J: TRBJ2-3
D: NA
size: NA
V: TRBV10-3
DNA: TGTGCCATCAGTGAGCCGTCAGGGGGGGCAGATACGCAGTATTTT
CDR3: CAISEPSGGADTQYF

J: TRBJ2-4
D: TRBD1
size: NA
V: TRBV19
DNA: TGTGCCAGTAGTATTAGCCGAGGACAGGCTCTAGCCAAAAACATTCAGTACTTC
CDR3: CASSISRGQALAKNIQYF

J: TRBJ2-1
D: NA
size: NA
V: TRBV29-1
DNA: TGCAGCGCCGGAGCAGGTTCCTACAATGAGCAGTTCTTC
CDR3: CSAGAGSYNEQFF

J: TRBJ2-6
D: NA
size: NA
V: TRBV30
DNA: TGTGCCTGGACCCCTCCGGGACACCTTACTGGGGCCAACGTCCTGACTTTC
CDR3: CAWTPPGHLTGANVLTF

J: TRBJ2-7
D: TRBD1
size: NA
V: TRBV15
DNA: TGTGCCACCAGCAGAAACAGGGGGCTTGGATACGAGCAGTACTTC
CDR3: CATSRNRGLGYEQYF

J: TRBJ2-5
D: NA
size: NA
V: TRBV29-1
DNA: TGCAGCGTTGACGGGGGGACAGCAGGAGAGACCCAGTACTTC
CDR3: CSVDGGTAGETQYF

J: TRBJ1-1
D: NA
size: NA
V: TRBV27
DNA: TGTGCCAGCAGGCCGATGACAGAGAACACTGAAGCTTTCTTT
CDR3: CASRPMTENTEAFF

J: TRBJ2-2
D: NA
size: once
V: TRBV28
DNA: TGTGCCAGCAGTTTATATGGCAGGGGGGACACCGGGGAGCTGTTTTTT
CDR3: CASSLYGRGDTGELFF

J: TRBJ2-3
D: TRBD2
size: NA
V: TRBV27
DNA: TGTGCCAGCAGTACTAGCGGGCTAGCCACAGATACGCAGTATTTT
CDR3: CASSTSGLATDTQYF

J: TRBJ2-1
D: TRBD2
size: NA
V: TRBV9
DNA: TGTGCCAGCACGGGACTAGGAGGTGAGCAGTTCTTC
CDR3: CASTGLGGEQFF

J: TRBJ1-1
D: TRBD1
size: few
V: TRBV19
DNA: TGTGCCAGTAGTACGGGACAGGGGTACACTGAAGCTTTCTTT
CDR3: CASSTGQGYTEAFF

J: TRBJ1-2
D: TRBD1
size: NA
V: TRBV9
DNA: TGTGCCAGCAGCAATCCGGGACAGGGGGCGCTGGGAAGCTATGGCTACGCCTTC
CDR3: CASSNPGQGALGSYGYAF

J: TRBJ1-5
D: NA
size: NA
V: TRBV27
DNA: TGTGCCAGCAGTTTAAGCAGGGGAGCTCAGCCCCAGCATTTT
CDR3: CASSLSRGAQPQHF

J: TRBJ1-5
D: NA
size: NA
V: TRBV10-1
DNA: TGCGCCAGCAGCGTGGGGCATTGGAATCAGCCCCAGCATTTT
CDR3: CASSVGHWNQPQHF

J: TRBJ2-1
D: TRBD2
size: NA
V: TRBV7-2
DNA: TGTGCCAGCAGCTCAGTACTAGCGGATAGCTCCTACAATGAGCAGTTCTTC
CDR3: CASSSVLADSSYNEQFF

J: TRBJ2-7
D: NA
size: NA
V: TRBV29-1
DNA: TGCAGCGCCCACTGGGACGGAGTCTCCTACGAGCAGTACTTC
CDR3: CSAHWDGVSYEQYF

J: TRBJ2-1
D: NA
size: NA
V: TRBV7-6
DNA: TGTGCCAGCAGCTTAGGGTTGGGACGGGCAATCAATGAGCAGTTCTTC
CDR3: CASSLGLGRAINEQFF

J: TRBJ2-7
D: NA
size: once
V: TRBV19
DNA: TGTGCCAGTAGTCCCAACTTTGGGAGCTCCTACGAGCAGTACTTC
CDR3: CASSPNFGSSYEQYF

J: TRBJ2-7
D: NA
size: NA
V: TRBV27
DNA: TGTGCCAGCAGTCCGGACACGGACCCGAGGGAGCAGTACTTC
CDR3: CASSPDTDPREQYF

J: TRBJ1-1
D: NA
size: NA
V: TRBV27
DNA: TGTGCCAGCAGTTTAATAGGGGGGATCCTTAACACTGAAGCTTTCTTT
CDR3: CASSLIGGILNTEAFF

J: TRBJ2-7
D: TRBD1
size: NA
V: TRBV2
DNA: TGTGCCAGCAGTGAAAGACAGGGGTACTCCTACGAGCAGTACTTC
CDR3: CASSERQGYSYEQYF

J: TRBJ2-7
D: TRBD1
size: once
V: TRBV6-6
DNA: TGTGCCAGCAGTCACTGGACAGGGGGCCACGAGCAGTACTTC
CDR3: CASSHWTGGHEQYF

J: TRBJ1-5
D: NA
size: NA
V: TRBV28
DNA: TGTGCCAGCACCTTAAGGACGGGTAGCAATCAGCCCCAGCATTTT
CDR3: CASTLRTGSNQPQHF

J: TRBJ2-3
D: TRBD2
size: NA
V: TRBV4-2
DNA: TGTGCCAGCAGCCGCCAGGGTAGCGGGATTGCAGATACGCAGTATTTT
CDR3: CASSRQGSGIADTQYF

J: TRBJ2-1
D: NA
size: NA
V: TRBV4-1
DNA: TGCGCCAGCAGCCACCCCCGAGGGGACAATGAGCAGTTCTTC
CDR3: CASSHPRGDNEQFF

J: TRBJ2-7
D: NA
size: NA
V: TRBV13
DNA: TGTGCCAGCAGCTTAGAAGGTGGGCTGACCTACGAGCAGTACTTC
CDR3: CASSLEGGLTYEQYF

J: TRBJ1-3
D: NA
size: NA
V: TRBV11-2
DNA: TGTGCCAGCAGCGACTACGGGTGGGGATTAGTGGCTGGAAACACCATATATTTT
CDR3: CASSDYGWGLVAGNTIYF

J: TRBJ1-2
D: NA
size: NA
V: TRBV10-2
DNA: TGCGCCAGCAGTGCGGGGATGGGCTATGGCTACACCTTC
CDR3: CASSAGMGYGYTF

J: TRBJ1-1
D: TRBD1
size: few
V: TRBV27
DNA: TGTGCCAGCAGGCTCATACAGGGGGCTGAAGCTTTCTTT
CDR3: CASRLIQGAEAFF

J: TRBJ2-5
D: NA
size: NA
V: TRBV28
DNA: TGTGCCAGCAGTTTATCTGACACCCAAGAGACCCAGTACTTC
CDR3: CASSLSDTQETQYF

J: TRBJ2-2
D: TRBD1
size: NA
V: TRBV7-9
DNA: TGTGCCAGCAGCTTGCCCCGGACAGGGGAAGACACCGGGGAGCTGTTTTTT
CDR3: CASSLPRTGEDTGELFF

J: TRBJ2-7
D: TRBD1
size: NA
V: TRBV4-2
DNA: TGTGCCAGCAGCCAAGGGGGACAGCCAAACTCCTACGAGCAGTACTTC
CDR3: CASSQGGQPNSYEQYF